What follows are 32 T cell receptor beta chains derived from one specimen sequenced in a study of radiotherapy plus CTLA-4 blockade in lung cancer. The data were produced by immunoSEQ multiplex PCR, yet TCRdb's version contains in-frame clones alone and is incomplete. The table shows about 98,000 clones, with around 86% occurring only once. The starting material was peripheral blood, obtained from a patient treated with radiotherapy plus ipilimumab. The source of these receptors is a human donor with non-small cell lung cancer who had a partial response to radiotherapy plus ipilimumab.

This chain joins TRBV11-3 and TRBJ2-7; D is unclear. The V and J ends lost 9 bases and 4 bases respectively, with 4 bases between them. The CDR3 length is 9 residues. Looked up from germline, CDR1 is SGHNT and CDR2 is YENEEA. CDR3 coding DNA: TGTGCCAGGAGTTACGAGCAGTACTTC. This translates into CARSYEQYF.

The V gene is TRBV28, the J gene TRBJ1-1; no reliable D call. The CDR3 has 15 residues. Germline loops: CDR1 MDHEN, CDR2 SYDVKM. Trimming took 6 bases from V and 2 from J, leaving 16 bases between them. The CDR3 nucleotides read TGTGCCAGCAGGCGGCTGTTGAGGCGAAACACTGAAGCTTTCTTT. This sequence encodes CASRRLLRRNTEAFF.

This clone was observed a few times. This rearrangement joins TRBV2 to TRBJ2-2; TRBD1 is a possible D gene (6 bases). The CDR3 is made up of 15 amino acids. The germline V gene has CDR1 SNHLY and CDR2 FYNNEI. V lost 5 bases, J lost 0 bases, and 10 bases lay in between. Here the CDR3 reads CASSTWGPNTGELFF. The CDR3 DNA follows: TGTGCCAGCAGTACATGGGGGCCGAACACCGGGGAGCTGTTTTTT.

This chain links TRBV29-1 with TRBJ2-3; D not resolved. This CDR3 spans 9 amino acids. With 7 bases removed from V and 8 bases from J, the gap between germline ends came to 7 bases. Germline V gene data show CDR1 as SQVTM and CDR2 as ANQGSEA. The CDR3 coding sequence is TGCAGCGGAAGCGTTACGCAGTATTTT. Encoded protein: CSGSVTQYF.

V usage is TRBV9 and J usage is TRBJ1-3; no definite D call. Between the trimmed V and J ends, which lost 4 bases and 0 bases, there was a span of 5 bases. The germline V gene has CDR1 SGDLS and CDR2 YYNGEE. The CDR3 has 13 amino acids. The CDR3 DNA follows: TGTGCCAGCAGCTCCAACTCTGGAAACACCATATATTTT. This translates into CASSSNSGNTIYF.

This clone was seen only once. CDR3 bases: TGTGCCAGCTCACCACCTACAGGGATACACGAGCAGTACTTC. It translates to CASSPPTGIHEQYF. The chain couples TRBV18 to TRBJ2-7, with a possible D match to TRBD1 (6 bases). Germline V gene sequence: CDR1 KGHSH, CDR2 LQKENI. V was cut by 0 bases and J by 5 bases, with 11 bases left in between. This CDR3 is 14 amino acids long.

V usage is TRBV11-3 and J usage is TRBJ2-2; 8 nucleotides line up with TRBD2. CDR3 length equals 15 residues. The V gene end was trimmed by 3 bases and the J gene end by 0 bases; junction bases not matched to a gene: 0. Germline-derived CDR1 and CDR2 are SGHNT and YENEEA. CDR3 residues: CASSFSGANTGELFF. The DNA of the CDR3 is TGTGCCAGCAGCTTTAGCGGGGCGAACACCGGGGAGCTGTTTTTT. Together with reference TRBV11-3 and TRBJ2-2, the CDR3 gives the full variable domain: EAGVVQSPRYKIIEKKQPVAFWCNPISGHNTLYWYLQNLGQGPELLIRYENEEAVDDSQLPKDRFSAERLKGVDSTLKIQPAELGDSAVYLCASSFSGANTGELFFGEGSRLTVL.

The J gene is TRBJ1-5, the V gene TRBV7-8, with D hard to call. The V end lost 2 bases, the J end lost 0 bases, and 11 bases lay between the germline ends. Looked up from germline, CDR1 is SGHVS and CDR2 is FQNEAQ. CDR3 length equals 16 residues. In DNA form, the CDR3 reads TGTGCCAGCAGCTTACAGGCAGATTATAGCAATCAGCCCCAGCATTTT. Translated, it gives CASSLQADYSNQPQHF.

This clone was seen once. The chain recombines TRBV28 with TRBJ1-5; the D gene is possibly TRBD1 (6 bases). V dropped 7 bases and J dropped 4 bases, with 20 bases sitting between them. The CDR3 totals 16 residues. Germline loops: CDR1 MDHEN, CDR2 SYDVKM. DNA for the CDR3: TGTGCCAGCACTATGGGAGGGGGTTTGCCGAATCAGCCCCAGCATTTT. It codes for CASTMGGGLPNQPQHF.

The chain employs TRBV6-1 and TRBJ1-5; D gene ambiguous. There are 15 residues in the CDR3. Germline-derived CDR1 and CDR2 are MNHNS and SASEGT. Trimming took off 2 bases at V and 1 base at J, with 9 bases between the two ends. CDR3 loop: CASSERRSSNQPQHF. Written as DNA, the CDR3 is TGTGCCAGCAGTGAAAGGCGGTCAAGCAATCAGCCCCAGCATTTT.

The chain is built from TRBV5-1 and TRBJ2-1; D may be TRBD1 (5 bases). V was pared by 5 bases and J by 0 bases, with 21 bases between. The CDR3 extends over 18 amino acids. CDR1 and CDR2 (germline): SGHRS, YFSETQ. The CDR3 sequence is CASSFWGPLMGSYNEQFF. The CDR3, as DNA: TGCGCCAGCAGTTTTTGGGGCCCTCTCATGGGCTCCTACAATGAGCAGTTCTTC.

The chain is built from TRBV7-2 and TRBJ2-5; 11 bases fit TRBD2. J lost 7 bases, V lost 4 bases, and 8 bases had no gene match. Per the germline V gene, CDR1 is SGHTA and CDR2 is FQGNSA. The length of the CDR3 is 15 residues. The CDR3 sequence is CASSSVLAGGGTQYF. CDR3 in DNA: TGTGCCAGCAGCTCAGTTTTAGCGGGAGGGGGGACCCAGTACTTC.

V and J are TRBV7-6 and TRBJ1-1; D is undetermined. Between the trimmed V and J ends, which lost 5 bases and 7 bases, there was a span of 14 bases. Germline loops: CDR1 SGHVS, CDR2 FNYEAQ. The CDR3 loop spans 13 amino acids. DNA of the CDR3: TGTGCCAGCAGCCGGGTGGACGGGGTTGAAGCTTTCTTT. This codes for CASSRVDGVEAFF.

The V call is TRBV5-1, the J call TRBJ2-1; TRBD2 agrees at 13 bases. The CDR3 length is 18 residues. The V segment lost 4 bases and the J segment 2 bases; nucleotides outside the gene matches: 9. CDR1 is SGHRS, CDR2 YFSETQ, per germline. The CDR3 loop is CASSLLAGGPATYNEQFF. DNA for the CDR3: TGCGCCAGCAGCCTACTAGCGGGAGGGCCCGCTACCTACAATGAGCAGTTCTTC.

J is TRBJ1-6 and V is TRBV9; TRBD1 might be the D (6 bases). V lost 4 bases to trimming and J lost 7 bases, with 18 bases between them. The V gene's germline CDR1 is SGDLS and CDR2 YYNGEE. The CDR3 sequence is 16 residues long. CDR3 sequence (DNA): TGTGCCAGCAGCCCCAATCCCCGGGGGGCCAATTCACCCCTCCACTTT. Its translation is CASSPNPRGANSPLHF.

The chain couples TRBV18 to TRBJ2-7; no definite D call. Trimming stripped 1 base from V and 0 bases from J, with 10 bases between. The CDR3 loop spans 15 amino acids. Germline CDR1 reads KGHSH; CDR2 reads LQKENI. CDR3 region: CASSPRLDGSYEQYF. The CDR3 bases are TGTGCCAGCTCACCACGTCTAGACGGCTCCTACGAGCAGTACTTC.

The CDR3 nucleotides are TGCGCCAGCAGTGCTGGGCAGGGACAGGGCGAGCAGTACTTC. It is translated as CASSAGQGQGEQYF. V gene TRBV10-1 combines with J gene TRBJ2-7; 9 bases align to TRBD1. Unmatched junction bases numbered 7, after V lost 4 bases and J lost 6 bases. This CDR3 has 14 residues. Per germline, CDR1 WNHNN and CDR2 SYGVQD (reference sequence).

The V gene is TRBV28, the J gene TRBJ1-1; 9 bases align to TRBD1. Germline CDR1 MDHEN, CDR2 SYDVKM. The CDR3 covers 14 residues. J gave up 4 bases and V 5 bases, and 5 bases lay outside the gene matches. The CDR3, as DNA: TGTGCCAGCAGTCCGACAGGGGGGGCCACTGAAGCTTTCTTT. Its protein is CASSPTGGATEAFF. The full variable domain, completed using reference TRBV28 and TRBJ1-1, is DVKVTQSSRYLVKRTGEKVFLECVQDMDHENMFWYRQDPGLGLRLIYFSYDVKMKEKGDIPEGYSVSREKKERFSLILESASTNQTSMYLCASSPTGGATEAFFGQGTRLTVV.

This rearrangement joins TRBV7-9 to TRBJ2-7; 7 bases agree with TRBD1. This CDR3 is built from 14 residues. With V trimmed by 4 bases and J by 9 bases, 12 bases remained unmatched. Looked up from germline, CDR1 is SEHNR and CDR2 is FQNEAQ (reference sequence). The CDR3, as DNA: TGTGCCAGCAGCTCCCCCGGACAGGCCCGGGGGCAGTACTTC. Translated, it gives CASSSPGQARGQYF. Full variable domain (missing parts from reference TRBV7-9 and TRBJ2-7): DTGVSQNPRHKITKRGQNVTFRCDPISEHNRLYWYRQTLGQGPEFLTYFQNEAQLEKSRLLSDRFSAERPKGSFSTLEIQRTEQGDSAMYLCASSSPGQARGQYFGPGTRLTVT.

This clone was counted a few times. The CDR3 sequence: CSVIRQGWTEAFF. The DNA for the CDR3 is TGCAGCGTTATCCGGCAGGGGTGGACTGAAGCTTTCTTT. The gene calls are TRBV29-1 and TRBJ1-1; a possible D gene is TRBD1 (6 bases). V gave up 5 bases and J gave up 5 bases, with 15 bases separating them. This CDR3 is built from 13 residues. Germline CDR1 is SQVTM and CDR2 is ANQGSEA.

V is TRBV7-2 and J is TRBJ2-7; tentative D call: TRBD2 (6 bases). V lost 4 bases, J lost 3 bases, and 16 bases lay in between. The CDR3 is 15 residues long. The germline V gene has CDR1 SGHTA and CDR2 FQGNSA. The CDR3 sequence: CASSSLGGRNYEQYF. In DNA form, the CDR3 reads TGTGCCAGCAGCTCTCTGGGGGGACGGAACTACGAGCAGTACTTC.

The rearrangement uses TRBV7-8 and TRBJ2-3; 7 bases are a match to TRBD1. The CDR3 contains 15 residues. Germline V CDR1 and CDR2: SGHVS, FQNEAQ. Trimming cost V 5 bases and J 1 base; bases outside gene matches: 6. The CDR3 reads CASSPQTGRTDTQYF. CDR3 in DNA: TGTGCCAGCAGCCCCCAGACAGGGCGCACAGATACGCAGTATTTT.

The chain employs TRBV7-8 and TRBJ1-2; D is perhaps TRBD1 (6 bases). This CDR3 is built from 14 residues. V lost 5 bases and J lost 2, with 12 bases in between. Germline-derived CDR1 and CDR2 are SGHVS and FQNEAQ. The CDR3 sequence: CASSPGVANYGYTF. In nucleotides, the CDR3 is TGTGCCAGCAGCCCAGGGGTAGCGAACTATGGCTACACCTTC.

CDR3 amino acids: CAWNRGVGTNEKLFF. DNA of the CDR3: TGTGCCTGGAATCGCGGGGTTGGAACTAATGAAAAACTGTTTTTT. The chain recombines TRBV30 with TRBJ1-4; D not resolved. The ends were cut back, 4 bases at V and 1 base at J, with 13 bases in the middle. The CDR3 consists of 15 residues. CDR1 is GTSNPN and CDR2 is SVGIG in the germline V gene (reference sequence).

Note on this clone: One end of the junction is discordant with germline, which a read error may explain. Additional DNA sequences in this sample encode the identical CDR3. The genes are TRBV15 and TRBJ2-7; D is possibly TRBD1 (6 bases). The germline gives CDR1 LNHNV, CDR2 YYDKDF (reference sequence). The CDR3 runs to 14 residues. The CDR3 protein is CATSRDRSTYEQYF. The DNA of the CDR3 is TGTGCCACCAGCCGAGACAGGTCAACCTACGAGCAGTACTTC.

In this sample, this clone turned up a few times. The chain employs TRBV19 and TRBJ2-5; 8 positions match TRBD2. The trim removed 1 base at V and 1 base at J, leaving 5 bases unmatched. The CDR3 runs 16 residues. Germline-derived CDR1 and CDR2 are LNHDA and SQIVND (reference sequence). CDR3 protein: CASSIAGSGTQETQYF. The CDR3 nucleotides are TGTGCCAGTAGTATAGCTGGTAGCGGGACCCAAGAGACCCAGTACTTC.

This chain connects TRBV5-1 to TRBJ2-5; D might be TRBD1 (5 bases). Trimming stripped 1 base from V and 3 bases from J, with 7 bases between. The length of the CDR3 is 13 residues. CDR1 and CDR2 (germline): SGHRS, YFSETQ. CDR3 coding DNA: TGCGCCAGCAGCTTGTCAGGGAAAGAGACCCAGTACTTC. Translating it yields CASSLSGKETQYF.

V and J are TRBV7-3 and TRBJ2-5; the D gene is possibly TRBD2 (5 bases). Germline values: CDR1 SGHTA, CDR2 FQGTGA. The CDR3 length is 17 residues. V was shortened by 5 bases and J by 1 base, with 20 bases between the two germline ends. As DNA, the CDR3 is TGTGCCAGCAGCCGAGTAGTAAAGGAGGCCTCCCAAGAGACCCAGTACTTC. Its translation is CASSRVVKEASQETQYF.

The gene calls are TRBV5-1 and TRBJ2-1; TRBD2 matches 10 bases. Germline CDR1 SGHRS, CDR2 YFSETQ. CDR3 length: 15 amino acids. Trimming took 4 bases from V and 7 from J; bases not matched to a gene: 8. CDR3: CASSSLAGVGNEQFF. The DNA for the CDR3 is TGCGCCAGCAGCAGTCTAGCGGGAGTAGGTAATGAGCAGTTCTTC.

The V call is TRBV2, the J call TRBJ2-7; 8 bases map to TRBD2. Looked up from germline, CDR1 is SNHLY and CDR2 is FYNNEI. J lost 3 bases, V lost 8 bases, and 9 bases had no gene match. CDR3 length: 14 amino acids. The CDR3 nucleotides read TGTGCCAGCGTGCGGGCGGGAGGTTTCTACGAGCAGTACTTC. It encodes CASVRAGGFYEQYF.

The V and J genes are TRBV15 and TRBJ1-2, with TRBD1 matching 7 bases. CDR1 is LNHNV, CDR2 YYDKDF, per germline (reference sequence). The V and J ends lost 4 bases and 4 bases, in that order; junction bases with no gene match: 9. This CDR3 comprises 15 residues. The CDR3 sequence: CATSIGQVSPYGYTF. CDR3 nucleotide sequence: TGTGCCACCAGCATAGGACAGGTCTCGCCCTATGGCTACACCTTC.

The V gene is TRBV5-6, the J gene TRBJ2-1, with a possible D match to TRBD2 (5 bases). The CDR3 consists of 15 residues. CDR1 and CDR2 (germline): SGHDT, YYEEEE. V shed 1 base and J shed 5 bases, with 13 bases lying between them. CDR3 amino acids: CASSLLKPRDNEQFF. The CDR3 bases are TGTGCCAGCAGCTTGCTGAAACCGAGGGACAATGAGCAGTTCTTC.